These 8 T cell receptor beta chains came from one sample sequenced in a study of PD-L1 blockade in urothelial cancer. Sequencing was performed with immunoSEQ multiplex PCR; in TCRdb, only in-frame clones are kept and a portion is missing. The sample has about 20,000 clones; around 90% are singletons. The sample here was PBMCs, taken around atezolizumab (anti-PD-L1) treatment. The receptors were sampled from a man aged 50 to 59 with urothelial cancer.

J is TRBJ2-7 and V is TRBV6-1; D not resolved. The CDR3 runs 16 residues. Germline CDR1 is MNHNS and CDR2 is SASEGT. The V gene lost 0 bases and the J gene lost 0 bases, with 12 bases spanning the gap. The CDR3 DNA reads as TGTGCCAGCAGTGAAGCGCTGGGCAGGTTCTCCTACGAGCAGTACTTC. It is translated as CASSEALGRFSYEQYF.

By its share, this clone is medium-sized (0.01 to 0.1%). V and J are TRBV4-1 and TRBJ2-3; perhaps TRBD2 as D (5 bases). V lost 3 bases, J lost 6 bases, and 22 bases lay in between. Germline V CDR1 and CDR2: MGHRA, YSYEKL. This CDR3 region has 17 residues. The CDR3 here is CASSHPTEPQWEDTQYF. The CDR3 nucleotides are TGCGCCAGCAGCCATCCAACTGAGCCTCAGTGGGAGGATACGCAGTATTTT.

The table lists this clone with a count of one. The chain carries TRBV7-9 and TRBJ1-1, with TRBD1 matching over 8 bases. CDR3 length equals 13 residues. Germline V gene sequence: CDR1 SEHNR, CDR2 FQNEAQ (reference sequence). V trimming: 3 bases; J trimming: 6 bases; junction bases outside the gene matches: 3. DNA of the CDR3: TGTGCCAGCAGCTTGGGCAGGGGGCCTGAAGCTTTCTTT. Protein product: CASSLGRGPEAFF.

The genes are TRBV19 and TRBJ2-7; 12 positions agree with TRBD2. Germline V lookup: CDR1 LNHDA, CDR2 SQIVND (reference sequence). This CDR3 is 16 amino acids long. After removal of 3 bases from V and 3 bases from J, the junction contained 6 bases not matched to a gene. The CDR3 reads CASSMTSGSGYYEQYF. CDR3 DNA sequence: TGTGCCAGTAGTATGACTAGCGGGAGTGGGTACTACGAGCAGTACTTC.

The chain joins TRBV19 to TRBJ2-5; TRBD2 agrees at 8 bases. V lost 9 bases to trimming and J lost 5 bases; unmatched junction nucleotides: 11. This CDR3 is built from 14 residues. The germline CDR1 and CDR2 sequences are LNHDA and SQIVND (reference sequence). The DNA of the CDR3 is TGTGCCAGACCCGCGGGGGGCCTCCGGGAGACCCAGTACTTC. This sequence encodes CARPAGGLRETQYF.

The rearrangement joins TRBV5-4 to TRBJ2-7; D is uncertain. Trimming removed 3 bases at V and 0 bases at J, with 10 bases between. Germline V gene sequence: CDR1 SGHNT, CDR2 YYREEE (reference sequence). The CDR3 is 14 amino acids. DNA for the CDR3: TGTGCCAGCAGCTCCAAGCAGGACTCCTACGAGCAGTACTTC. It translates to CASSSKQDSYEQYF.

The genes are TRBV5-6 and TRBJ2-5, with 7 bases matching TRBD2. V shed 6 bases and J 7 bases; nucleotides not matched to a gene: 3. The CDR3 contains 11 residues. The V gene's germline CDR1 is SGHDT and CDR2 YYEEEE. The CDR3 DNA follows: TGTGCCAGCACTGGGGGGGGGACCCAGTACTTC. Translated: CASTGGGTQYF.

V gene TRBV6-1 combines with J gene TRBJ1-2; TRBD1 agrees at 7 bases. J was trimmed by 1 base and V by 7 bases; bases with no gene match: 9. There are 15 residues in the CDR3. Germline CDR1 is MNHNS and CDR2 is SASEGT. CDR3 amino acids: CASIRRGFFNYGYTF. CDR3 in DNA: TGTGCCAGCATTCGCAGGGGGTTTTTTAACTATGGCTACACCTTC.